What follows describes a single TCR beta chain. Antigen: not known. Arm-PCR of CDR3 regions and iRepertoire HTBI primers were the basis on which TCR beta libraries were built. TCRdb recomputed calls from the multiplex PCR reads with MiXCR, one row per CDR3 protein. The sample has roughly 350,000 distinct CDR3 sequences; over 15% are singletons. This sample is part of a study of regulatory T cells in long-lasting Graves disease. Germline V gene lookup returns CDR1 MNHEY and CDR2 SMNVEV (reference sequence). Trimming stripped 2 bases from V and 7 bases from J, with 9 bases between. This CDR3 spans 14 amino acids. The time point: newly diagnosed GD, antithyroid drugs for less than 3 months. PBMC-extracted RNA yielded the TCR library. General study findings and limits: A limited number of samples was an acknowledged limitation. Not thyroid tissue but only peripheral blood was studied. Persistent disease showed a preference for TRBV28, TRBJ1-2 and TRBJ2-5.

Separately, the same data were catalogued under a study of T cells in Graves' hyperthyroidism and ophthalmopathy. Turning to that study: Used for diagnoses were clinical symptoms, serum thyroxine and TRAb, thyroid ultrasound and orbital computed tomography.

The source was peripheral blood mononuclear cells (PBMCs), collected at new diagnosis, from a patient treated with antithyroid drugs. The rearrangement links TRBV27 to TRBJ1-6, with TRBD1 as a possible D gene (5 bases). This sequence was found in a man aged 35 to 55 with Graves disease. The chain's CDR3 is CASSLRDQNSPLHF. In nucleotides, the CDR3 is TGTGCCAGCAGTTTAAGGGACCAGAATTCACCCCTCCACTTT.